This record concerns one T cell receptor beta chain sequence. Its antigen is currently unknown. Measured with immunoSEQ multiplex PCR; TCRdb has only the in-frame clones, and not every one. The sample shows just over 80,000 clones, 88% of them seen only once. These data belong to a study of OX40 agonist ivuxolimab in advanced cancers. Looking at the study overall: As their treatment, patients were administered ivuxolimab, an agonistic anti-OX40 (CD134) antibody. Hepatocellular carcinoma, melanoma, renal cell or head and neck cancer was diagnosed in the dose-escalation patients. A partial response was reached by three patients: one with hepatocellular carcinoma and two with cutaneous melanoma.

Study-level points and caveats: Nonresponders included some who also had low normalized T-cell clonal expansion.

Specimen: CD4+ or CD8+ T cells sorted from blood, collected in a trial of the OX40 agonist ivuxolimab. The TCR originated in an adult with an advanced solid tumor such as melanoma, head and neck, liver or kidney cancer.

The CDR3 coding sequence is TGTGCCAGCCGGCAGAGCGGGACAGGGGGCGATGGCTACACCTTC. As protein: CASRQSGTGGDGYTF. This chain joins TRBV25-1 and TRBJ1-2, with 12 bases that match TRBD1. CDR3 length: 15 residues. V was pared by 8 bases and J by 6 bases, with 10 bases of the junction left unmatched. Germline loops: CDR1 MGHDK, CDR2 SYGVNS.